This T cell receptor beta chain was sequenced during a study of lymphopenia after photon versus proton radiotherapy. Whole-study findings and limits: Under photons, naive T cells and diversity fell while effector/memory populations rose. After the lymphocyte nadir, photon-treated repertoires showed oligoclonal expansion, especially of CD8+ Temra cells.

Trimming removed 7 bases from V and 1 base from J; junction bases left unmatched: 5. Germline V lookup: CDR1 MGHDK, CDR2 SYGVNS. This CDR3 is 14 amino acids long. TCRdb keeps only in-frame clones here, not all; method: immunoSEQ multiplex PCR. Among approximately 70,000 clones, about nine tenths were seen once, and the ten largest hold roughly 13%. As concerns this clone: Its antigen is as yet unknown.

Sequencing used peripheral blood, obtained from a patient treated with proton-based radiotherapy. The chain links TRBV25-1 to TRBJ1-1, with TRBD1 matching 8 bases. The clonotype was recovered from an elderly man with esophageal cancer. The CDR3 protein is CASTYRGANTEAFF. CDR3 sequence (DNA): TGTGCCAGCACCTACAGGGGGGCGAACACTGAAGCTTTCTTT. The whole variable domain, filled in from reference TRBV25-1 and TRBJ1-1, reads EADIYQTPRYLVIGTGKKITLECSQTMGHDKMYWYQQDPGMELHLIHYSYGVNSTEKGDLSSESTVSRIRTEHFPLTLESARPSHTSQYLCASTYRGANTEAFFGQGTRLTVV.